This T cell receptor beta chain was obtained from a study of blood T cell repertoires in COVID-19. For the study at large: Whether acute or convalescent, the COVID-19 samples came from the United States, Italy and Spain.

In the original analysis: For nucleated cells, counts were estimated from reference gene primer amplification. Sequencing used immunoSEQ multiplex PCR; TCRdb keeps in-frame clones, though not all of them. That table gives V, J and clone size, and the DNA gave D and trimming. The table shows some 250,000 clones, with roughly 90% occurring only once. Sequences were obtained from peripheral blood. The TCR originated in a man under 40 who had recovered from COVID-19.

CDR3 sequence (DNA): TGTGCCAGGTCCATGGACACTCGCTATGGCTACACCTTC. Protein: CARSMDTRYGYTF. The gene calls are TRBV2 and TRBJ1-2; possible D gene TRBD1, 5 bases. The CDR3 sequence is 13 residues long. V was clipped by 9 bases and J by 4 bases, with 15 bases between them. The germline gives CDR1 SNHLY, CDR2 FYNNEI.